These T cell receptor beta chains were read from a single sample in a study of blood T cells in healthy people across ages. TCRdb itself ran the 5' RACE reads through MiXCR, one entry per CDR3 protein. The sample shows fewer than 800,000 distinct CDR3 sequences, approximately 25% of them seen only once. The same data also went into a second study, on T cells of mothers and their children.

Input material: blood. The receptors derive from a boy aged 10-17 years in good health. The CDR3 runs from the conserved cysteine through the conserved F or W. A D gene is named only where the DNA matches it firmly. Where a row states a size, it is once, few, many or the class of an expanded clone; other rows omit it.

clone size	V gene	J gene	D gene	CDR3 DNA	CDR3 protein
few	TRBV5-1	TRBJ1-1	.	TGCGCCAGCAGTCACAGGGATGGTGAAGCTTTCTTT	CASSHRDGEAFF
.	TRBV20-1	TRBJ1-4	.	TGCAGTGCTAGGACGGAAGATGAGAAACTGTTTTTT	CSARTEDEKLFF
.	TRBV11-2	TRBJ2-5	TRBD2	TGTGCCAGCAGCTTTTCAGCGGGGATGGAGACCCAGTACTTC	CASSFSAGMETQYF
few	TRBV4-1	TRBJ2-5	TRBD2	TGCGCCAGCAGCCAAGCGACCCTTAGCGGGAGTGGCTTAGAGACCCAGTACTTC	CASSQATLSGSGLETQYF
.	TRBV29-1	TRBJ1-2	.	TGCAGCGTTGAAGGACTTTTGGGCTACACCTTC	CSVEGLLGYTF
.	TRBV7-9	TRBJ2-1	.	TGTGCCAGCAGCTCGACCGGGACCCACCGGGATGAGCAGTTCTTC	CASSSTGTHRDEQFF
.	TRBV5-1	TRBJ2-4	.	TGCGCCAGCAGCTTGGCCGAGGGTGGCCAGGGGATTCAGTACTTC	CASSLAEGGQGIQYF
.	TRBV2	TRBJ2-1	.	TGTGCCAGCAGTGAACCGGGCCCCCCCAGGGATGAGCAGTTCTTC	CASSEPGPPRDEQFF
few	TRBV27	TRBJ2-7	TRBD2	TGTGCCAGCAGCAAACTAGCGGCCACCTACGAGCAGTACTTC	CASSKLAATYEQYF
.	TRBV12-3/TRBV12-4	TRBJ2-3	TRBD2	TGTGCCAGCAGTACTAGCGGGGTGAGCGCAGATACGCAGTATTTC	CASSTSGVSADTQYF
.	TRBV11-2	TRBJ2-2	.	TGTGCCAGCAACCCCCTGAGTACCGGGGAGCTGTTTTTT	CASNPLSTGELFF
few	TRBV6-1	TRBJ2-5	.	TGTGCCGCCTCCCGCGGGCGGGAAGAGACCCAGTACTTC	CAASRGREETQYF
.	TRBV4-1	TRBJ1-4	TRBD1	TGCGCCAGCAGCCAAGTGACAGGGGACGGGGAACTGTTTTTT	CASSQVTGDGELFF
.	TRBV4-2	TRBJ2-7	.	TGTGCCAGCAGCCAAGAATGGGGGGTGTCCTACGAGCAGTACTTC	CASSQEWGVSYEQYF
.	TRBV7-9	TRBJ2-7	TRBD2	TGTGCCAGCAGCTTATGGCGGGGGGCAGACTACGAGCAGTACTTC	CASSLWRGADYEQYF
few	TRBV10-2	TRBJ2-5	TRBD1	TGCGCCAGCAGTGTTACACTCAGGGGGCTGGAGACCCAGTACTTC	CASSVTLRGLETQYF
.	TRBV20-1	TRBJ1-4	.	TGCAGTGCTAAGGGGGGAGAAAAACTGTTTTTT	CSAKGGEKLFF
.	TRBV20-1	TRBJ1-2	TRBD1	TGCAGTGCTAGAGCGGGGACAGACTATGGCTACACCTTC	CSARAGTDYGYTF
few	TRBV27	TRBJ1-4	.	TGTGCCAGCACCCGGGTTGGGAAAAATGAAAAACTGTTTTTT	CASTRVGKNEKLFF
.	TRBV13	TRBJ2-5	TRBD2	TGTGCCAGCAGCTTAGTTGGACTAGCGGGAGCAGAGCAGTACTTC	CASSLVGLAGAEQYF
.	TRBV27	TRBJ2-6	.	TGTGCCAGCAGTTTATCCCAGTATGGGGCCAACGTCCTGACTTTC	CASSLSQYGANVLTF
few	TRBV12-5	TRBJ2-7	TRBD2	TGTGCTAGTGGCGGACTAGCGGGAGATCAGGAGCAGTACTTC	CASGGLAGDQEQYF
few	TRBV12-3/TRBV12-4	TRBJ2-7	TRBD1	TGTGCCAGCAGTACCGACAGGGGCAACGTAAACGAGCAGTACTTC	CASSTDRGNVNEQYF
few	TRBV4-2	TRBJ2-7	TRBD2	TGTGCCAGCAGCCAAGAGGCCGGGACTAGCGGAGCATACGAGCAGTACTTC	CASSQEAGTSGAYEQYF
.	TRBV12-3/TRBV12-4	TRBJ2-5	TRBD2	TGTGCCAGCAGTTCTTGGACACTAATTAGCGGGGGCCCGAAAGAGACCCAGTACTTC	CASSSWTLISGGPKETQYF
once	TRBV14	TRBJ1-2	TRBD1	TGTGCCAGCAGCCAAGGGACAGGGGGAAGAAACTATGGCTACACCTTC	CASSQGTGGRNYGYTF
few	TRBV7-9	TRBJ2-1	.	TGTGCCAGCAGCACCCCGCTAGAGGGTGAGCAGTTCTTC	CASSTPLEGEQFF
.	TRBV20-1	TRBJ2-7	.	TGCAGTGCTAGAGTACTTTGGGGGGGGCCTTCCTACGAGCAGTACTTC	CSARVLWGGPSYEQYF
.	TRBV4-1	TRBJ2-3	.	TGCGCCAGCAGCCCCGGGGCAGGAGATACGCAGTATTTT	CASSPGAGDTQYF
.	TRBV27	TRBJ2-2	.	TGTGCCAGCAGCTCGACCGGGACAACGAACACCGGGGAGCTGTTTTTT	CASSSTGTTNTGELFF
.	TRBV3-1	TRBJ1-2	TRBD1	TGTGCCAGCAGCCAAGATAGGACAGGGATGGCTAACTATGGCTACACCTTC	CASSQDRTGMANYGYTF
.	TRBV11-1	TRBJ2-5	.	TGTGCCAGCAGCTTGGATACTAGAGGGCAAGAGACCCAGTACTTC	CASSLDTRGQETQYF
.	TRBV12-3/TRBV12-4	TRBJ1-3	.	TGTGCCAGCAGTTTCGAAGGAATAGGGTTTGGAAACACCATATATTTT	CASSFEGIGFGNTIYF
few	TRBV28	TRBJ1-4	TRBD1	TGTGCCAGCAGTTCTCCGGGACAGGGAGTAGAAAAACTGTTTTTT	CASSSPGQGVEKLFF
.	TRBV7-8	TRBJ1-1	.	TGTGCCAGCAGCGTTCCCCACCAGGGGAGGGTCGAAGCTTTCTTT	CASSVPHQGRVEAFF
.	TRBV20-1	TRBJ2-7	.	TGCAGTGCTAGTTGGGGGATCCTCTACGAGCAGTACTTC	CSASWGILYEQYF
.	TRBV27	TRBJ1-2	.	TGTGCCAGCAGTCCCGGAGCCAGTTGGGGCTACACCTTC	CASSPGASWGYTF
few	TRBV9	TRBJ1-1	.	TGTGCCAGCAGCGTAGGGTCGGGAGGGTCGAACACTGAAGCTTTCTTT	CASSVGSGGSNTEAFF
few	TRBV6-2/TRBV6-3	TRBJ2-1	TRBD2	TGTGCCAGCAAAATGGGGAGCGGGGGGAGCTACAATGAGCAGTTCTTC	CASKMGSGGSYNEQFF
.	TRBV12-3/TRBV12-4	TRBJ1-6	TRBD1	TGTGCCAGCAGTTTAGGGACAGGGGATAATTCACCCCTCCACTTT	CASSLGTGDNSPLHF
.	TRBV20-1	TRBJ2-3	TRBD2	TGCAGTGCTGGGAGCGGGGGGGCAGGATATACGCAGTATTTT	CSAGSGGAGYTQYF
.	TRBV4-1	TRBJ2-7	TRBD2	TGCGCCAGCAGTTTGGGGGAGGGCTACGAGCAGTACTTC	CASSLGEGYEQYF
.	TRBV27	TRBJ2-7	TRBD2	TGTGCCAGCAGTAGGGGACTAGCGGGAGTTCAATACGAGCAGTACTTC	CASSRGLAGVQYEQYF
.	TRBV19	TRBJ1-2	.	TGTGCCAGTAAGAGCTATGGCTACACCTTC	CASKSYGYTF
.	TRBV6-2/TRBV6-3	TRBJ2-5	.	TGTGCCAGCACCGACCCGGGACCTGCTCAAGAGACCCAGTACTTC	CASTDPGPAQETQYF
few	TRBV20-1	TRBJ1-1	.	TGCAGTGCTAGAGAAGGCGGTAGCCGCGAAGCTTTCTTT	CSAREGGSREAFF